The TCR beta chain described here comes from a study of blood T cell repertoires in COVID-19. As for the study in general: Material from acute and convalescent COVID-19 was sourced from the United States, Italy and Spain.

This CDR3 is 15 amino acids long. The germline gives CDR1 SGHTA, CDR2 FQGNSA. The junction had 9 bases not matched to a gene; V was cut back by 5 bases and J by 3 bases. Either two negative PCRs, clearance, or symptom resolution qualified Cohort 3 donors as recovered. Authors' processing steps: Using reference gene primer amplification, nucleated cell counts were estimated. Sequencing was performed with immunoSEQ multiplex PCR; in TCRdb, only in-frame clones are kept and a portion is missing. Clonal size and the V and J genes are those of that table, whereas D and trimming came from the DNA. Of 200,000 or so clones listed, more than 65% were seen once; the top ten hold around 7.5%.

This chain links TRBV7-2 with TRBJ1-1, with TRBD1 matching 7 bases. This clonotype was obtained from a man aged 35 to 55 who had recovered from COVID-19. Sequencing input: PBMCs or T cells enriched from blood (not recorded which). The CDR3 region has the DNA TGTGCCAGCAGCGCCACAGGGACAGCCTACACTGAAGCTTTCTTT. Amino acids: CASSATGTAYTEAFF. Variable domain in full (rest from reference TRBV7-2 and TRBJ1-1): GAGVSQSPSNKVTEKGKDVELRCDPISGHTALYWYRQSLGQGLEFLIYFQGNSAPDKSGLPSDRFSAERTGGSVSTLTIQRTQQEDSAVYLCASSATGTAYTEAFFGQGTRLTVV.